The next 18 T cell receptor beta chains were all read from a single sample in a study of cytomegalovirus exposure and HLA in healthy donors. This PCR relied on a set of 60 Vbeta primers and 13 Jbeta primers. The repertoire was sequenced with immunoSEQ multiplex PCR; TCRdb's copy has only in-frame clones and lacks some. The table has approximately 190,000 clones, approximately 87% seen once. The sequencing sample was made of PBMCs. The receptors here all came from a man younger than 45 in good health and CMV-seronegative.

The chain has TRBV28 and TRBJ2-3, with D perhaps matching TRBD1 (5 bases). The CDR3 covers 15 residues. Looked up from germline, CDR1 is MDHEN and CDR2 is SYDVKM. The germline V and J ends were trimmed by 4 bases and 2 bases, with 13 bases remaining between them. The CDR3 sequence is CASSYEAGHTDTQYF. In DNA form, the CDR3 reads TGTGCCAGCAGTTATGAGGCAGGGCACACAGATACGCAGTATTTT. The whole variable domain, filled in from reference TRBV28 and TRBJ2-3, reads DVKVTQSSRYLVKRTGEKVFLECVQDMDHENMFWYRQDPGLGLRLIYFSYDVKMKEKGDIPEGYSVSREKKERFSLILESASTNQTSMYLCASSYEAGHTDTQYFGPGTRLTVL.

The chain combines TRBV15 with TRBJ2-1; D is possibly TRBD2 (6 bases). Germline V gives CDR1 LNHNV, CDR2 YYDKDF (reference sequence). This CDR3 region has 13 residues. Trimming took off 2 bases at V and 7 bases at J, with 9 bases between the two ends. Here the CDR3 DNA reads TGTGCCACCAGCAGACCTCGGGGGAATGAGCAGTTCTTC. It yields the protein CATSRPRGNEQFF.

The CDR3 coding sequence is TGTGCCAGCAGCTCCAGGGACAGTGAAGATACGCAGTATTTT. Protein: CASSSRDSEDTQYF. The J gene is TRBJ2-3, the V gene TRBV11-3; TRBD1 matches at 7 bases. From germline, CDR1 is SGHNT and CDR2 YENEEA. V lost 4 bases to trimming and J lost 5 bases; unmatched junction nucleotides: 6. This CDR3 region has 14 residues. The whole variable domain, remainder taken from reference TRBV11-3 and TRBJ2-3, is EAGVVQSPRYKIIEKKQPVAFWCNPISGHNTLYWYLQNLGQGPELLIRYENEEAVDDSQLPKDRFSAERLKGVDSTLKIQPAELGDSAVYLCASSSRDSEDTQYFGPGTRLTVL.

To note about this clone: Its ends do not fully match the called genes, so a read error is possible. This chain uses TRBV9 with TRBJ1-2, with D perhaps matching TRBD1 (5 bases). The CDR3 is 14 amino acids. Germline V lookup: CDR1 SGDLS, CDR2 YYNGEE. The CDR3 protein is CAGSVGALDYGYTF. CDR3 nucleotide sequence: TGTGCCGGCAGCGTTGGGGCACTCGACTATGGCTACACCTTC.

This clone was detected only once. The CDR3 DNA sequence: TGTGCCAGCAGCCAGGCTTCCGGGGGGCAGGTCTACGAGCAGTACTTC. It encodes CASSQASGGQVYEQYF. The V gene is TRBV4-2, the J gene TRBJ2-7; tentative D call: TRBD2 (7 bases). Trimming left V 3 bases short and J 3 bases short, with 18 bases between. Germline-derived CDR1 and CDR2 are LGHNA and YNFKEQ. The CDR3 is 16 residues long.

The CDR3 nucleotides are TGTGCCAGTAGTATAGTCACAGCTTATGGCTACACCTTC. Its translation: CASSIVTAYGYTF. J is TRBJ1-2 and V is TRBV19; D remains ambiguous. Between the trimmed V and J ends, which lost 1 base and 5 bases, there was a span of 8 bases. The CDR3 is 13 amino acids. From germline, CDR1 is LNHDA and CDR2 SQIVND (reference sequence).

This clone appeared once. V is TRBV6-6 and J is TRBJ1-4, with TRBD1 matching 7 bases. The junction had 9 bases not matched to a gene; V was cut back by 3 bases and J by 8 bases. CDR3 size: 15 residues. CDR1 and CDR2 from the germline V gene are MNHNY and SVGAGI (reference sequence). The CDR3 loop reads CASSYRGRGNEKLFF. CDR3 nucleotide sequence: TGTGCCAGCAGTTATAGGGGCAGGGGGAACGAAAAACTGTTTTTT.

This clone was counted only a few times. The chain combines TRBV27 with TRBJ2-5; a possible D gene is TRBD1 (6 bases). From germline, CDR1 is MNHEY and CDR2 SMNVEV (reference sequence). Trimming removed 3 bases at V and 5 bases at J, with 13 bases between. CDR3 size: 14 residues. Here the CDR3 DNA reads TGTGCCAGCAGTTTCTTAAGGGGGAAGGAGACCCAGTACTTC. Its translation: CASSFLRGKETQYF.

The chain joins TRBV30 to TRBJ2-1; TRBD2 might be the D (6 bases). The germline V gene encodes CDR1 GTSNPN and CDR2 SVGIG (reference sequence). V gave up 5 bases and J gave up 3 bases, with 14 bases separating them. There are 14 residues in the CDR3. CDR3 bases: TGTGCCTGGGTTCAGGTGACTAGCTACAATGAGCAGTTCTTC. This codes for CAWVQVTSYNEQFF.

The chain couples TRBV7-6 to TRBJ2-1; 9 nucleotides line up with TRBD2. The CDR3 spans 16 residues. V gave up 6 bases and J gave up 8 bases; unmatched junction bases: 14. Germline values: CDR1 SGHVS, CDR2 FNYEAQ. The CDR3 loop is CASSPSSSGGWDEQFF. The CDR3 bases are TGTGCCAGCAGTCCCTCGTCCAGCGGGGGGTGGGATGAGCAGTTCTTC.

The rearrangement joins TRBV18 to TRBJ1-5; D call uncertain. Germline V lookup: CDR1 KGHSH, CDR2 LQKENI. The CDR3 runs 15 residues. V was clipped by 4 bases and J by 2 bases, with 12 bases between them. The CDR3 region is CASSQRADGNQPQHF. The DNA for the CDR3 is TGTGCCAGCTCACAGCGGGCAGATGGCAATCAGCCCCAGCATTTT.

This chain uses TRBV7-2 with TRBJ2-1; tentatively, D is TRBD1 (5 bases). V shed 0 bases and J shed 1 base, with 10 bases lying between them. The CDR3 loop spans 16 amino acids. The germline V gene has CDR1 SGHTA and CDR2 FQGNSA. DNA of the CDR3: TGTGCCAGCAGCTTAGCCGGCAGGGTATCCTACAATGAGCAGTTCTTC. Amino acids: CASSLAGRVSYNEQFF.

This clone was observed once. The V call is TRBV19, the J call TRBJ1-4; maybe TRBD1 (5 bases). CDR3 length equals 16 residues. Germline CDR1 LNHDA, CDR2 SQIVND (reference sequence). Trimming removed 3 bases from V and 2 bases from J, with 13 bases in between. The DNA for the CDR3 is TGTGCCAGTAGTATCCCCCCTGGGGCGACTAATGAAAAACTGTTTTTT. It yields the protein CASSIPPGATNEKLFF.

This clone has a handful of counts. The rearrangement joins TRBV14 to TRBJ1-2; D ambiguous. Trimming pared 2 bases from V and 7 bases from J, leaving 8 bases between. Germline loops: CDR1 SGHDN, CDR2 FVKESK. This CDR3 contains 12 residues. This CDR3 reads CASSQTTGGYTF. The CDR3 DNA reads TGTGCCAGCAGCCAAACAACGGGTGGCTACACCTTC.

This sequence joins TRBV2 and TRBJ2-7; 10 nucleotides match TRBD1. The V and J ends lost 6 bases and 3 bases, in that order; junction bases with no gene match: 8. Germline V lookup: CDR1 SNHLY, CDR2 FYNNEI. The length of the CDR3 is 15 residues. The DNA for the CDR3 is TGTGCCAGCAGCGGTGACAGGGGGCGAGTCTACGAGCAGTACTTC. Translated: CASSGDRGRVYEQYF. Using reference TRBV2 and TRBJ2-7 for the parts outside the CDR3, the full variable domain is EPEVTQTPSHQVTQMGQEVILRCVPISNHLYFYWYRQILGQKVEFLVSFYNNEISEKSEIFDDQFSVERPDGSNFTLKIRSTKLEDSAMYFCASSGDRGRVYEQYFGPGTRLTVT.

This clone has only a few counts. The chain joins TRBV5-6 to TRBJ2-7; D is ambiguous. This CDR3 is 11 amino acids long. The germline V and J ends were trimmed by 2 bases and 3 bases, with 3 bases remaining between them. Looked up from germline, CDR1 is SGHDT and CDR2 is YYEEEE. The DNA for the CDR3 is TGTGCCAGCAGCTTTCTCTACGAGCAGTACTTC. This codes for CASSFLYEQYF.

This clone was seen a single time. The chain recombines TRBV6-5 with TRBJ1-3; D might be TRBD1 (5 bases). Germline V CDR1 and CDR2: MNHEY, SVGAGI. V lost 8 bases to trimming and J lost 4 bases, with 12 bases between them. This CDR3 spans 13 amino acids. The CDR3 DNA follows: TGTGCCAGCTTCAGGGCGGAAGGAAACACCATATATTTT. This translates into CASFRAEGNTIYF.

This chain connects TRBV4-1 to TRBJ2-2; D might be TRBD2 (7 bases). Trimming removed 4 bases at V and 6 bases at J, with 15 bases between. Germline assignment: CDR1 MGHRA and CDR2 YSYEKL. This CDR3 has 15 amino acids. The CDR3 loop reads CASSLLGGVAGELFF. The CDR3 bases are TGCGCCAGCAGCCTCTTAGGGGGGGTGGCCGGGGAGCTGTTTTTT.